This is a list of T cell receptor beta chains from one sample in a study of CD8+ T cells in alopecia areata. Only in-frame clones appear in the TCRdb table, and some are missing; sequencing was by immunoSEQ multiplex PCR. The profile covers more than 200,000 clones, with about two thirds appearing a single time and 1% to 1.5% taken by the ten largest. Sequenced here: CD4+ T cells sorted from blood, sampled at week 0. Receptors were obtained from a human donor with alopecia areata. Both conserved end residues are part of each CDR3. D genes are given only for firm matches.

CDR3 protein: CAWNDRIIYGYTF
J gene: TRBJ1-2
D gene: -
CDR3 length: 13
V gene: TRBV30

CDR3 protein: CASSKDRVGGYTF
J gene: TRBJ1-2
D gene: TRBD1
CDR3 length: 13
V gene: TRBV13

CDR3 protein: CASTLRAGGFFDGSPLHF
J gene: TRBJ1-6
D gene: TRBD1
CDR3 length: 18
V gene: TRBV27

CDR3 protein: CAWDRGGTTNEKLFF
J gene: TRBJ1-4
D gene: TRBD1
CDR3 length: 15
V gene: TRBV30

CDR3 protein: CASRNLGDTGELFF
J gene: TRBJ2-2
D gene: -
CDR3 length: 14
V gene: TRBV9

CDR3 protein: CASSGLAGADTQYF
J gene: TRBJ2-3
D gene: TRBD2
CDR3 length: 14
V gene: TRBV2

CDR3 protein: CASSPGAGDTGELFF
J gene: TRBJ2-2
D gene: -
CDR3 length: 15
V gene: TRBV4-2

CDR3 protein: CASSLAQGYGYTF
J gene: TRBJ1-2
D gene: TRBD1
CDR3 length: 13
V gene: TRBV7-9

CDR3 protein: CASSWAPSSYNSPLHF
J gene: TRBJ1-6
D gene: -
CDR3 length: 16
V gene: TRBV7-9

CDR3 protein: CASSLDAQGVSSPLHF
J gene: TRBJ1-6
D gene: TRBD1
CDR3 length: 16
V gene: TRBV5-1

CDR3 protein: CASSVETGIGTDTQYF
J gene: TRBJ2-3
D gene: -
CDR3 length: 16
V gene: TRBV9

CDR3 protein: CSVATKANTGELFF
J gene: TRBJ2-2
D gene: -
CDR3 length: 14
V gene: TRBV29-1

CDR3 protein: CAWSVRRGGEKLFF
J gene: TRBJ1-4
D gene: -
CDR3 length: 14
V gene: TRBV30

CDR3 protein: CASSPQGAPKNIQYF
J gene: TRBJ2-4
D gene: TRBD1
CDR3 length: 15
V gene: TRBV18

CDR3 protein: CSVEDTPYYGYTF
J gene: TRBJ1-2
D gene: -
CDR3 length: 13
V gene: TRBV29-1

CDR3 protein: CSSKKGHEQYF
J gene: TRBJ2-7
D gene: -
CDR3 length: 11
V gene: TRBV29-1

CDR3 protein: CAWKTPGNEKLFF
J gene: TRBJ1-4
D gene: -
CDR3 length: 13
V gene: TRBV30

CDR3 protein: CASSLIRRNGYTF
J gene: TRBJ1-2
D gene: -
CDR3 length: 13
V gene: TRBV7-2

CDR3 protein: CASSFDSEQFF
J gene: TRBJ2-1
D gene: -
CDR3 length: 11
V gene: TRBV5-1

CDR3 protein: CSVVTASPGYTF
J gene: TRBJ1-2
D gene: -
CDR3 length: 12
V gene: TRBV29-1

CDR3 protein: CASSLTRGAYNEQFF
J gene: TRBJ2-1
D gene: -
CDR3 length: 15
V gene: TRBV7-2

CDR3 protein: CASRSRVVADTQYF
J gene: TRBJ2-3
D gene: -
CDR3 length: 14
V gene: TRBV2

CDR3 protein: CASSLGQGLEETQYF
J gene: TRBJ2-5
D gene: TRBD1
CDR3 length: 15
V gene: TRBV4-3

CDR3 protein: CAWRQGGTDTQYF
J gene: TRBJ2-3
D gene: TRBD1
CDR3 length: 13
V gene: TRBV30

CDR3 protein: CSVEDCGTEATDTQYF
J gene: TRBJ2-3
D gene: TRBD1
CDR3 length: 16
V gene: TRBV29-1

CDR3 protein: CAWSVHRHLSYEQYF
J gene: TRBJ2-7
D gene: -
CDR3 length: 15
V gene: TRBV30

CDR3 protein: CAFNRGSETQYF
J gene: TRBJ2-5
D gene: TRBD1
CDR3 length: 12
V gene: TRBV30

CDR3 protein: CATTEPDEETQYF
J gene: TRBJ2-5
D gene: -
CDR3 length: 13
V gene: TRBV15

CDR3 protein: CAPKEGRGAADTQYF
J gene: TRBJ2-3
D gene: -
CDR3 length: 15
V gene: TRBV6-5

CDR3 protein: CAWNRQGWSGANVLTF
J gene: TRBJ2-6
D gene: -
CDR3 length: 16
V gene: TRBV30

CDR3 protein: CASSPRLAGEETQYF
J gene: TRBJ2-5
D gene: TRBD2
CDR3 length: 15
V gene: TRBV27

CDR3 protein: CASSQTGLLYEQYF
J gene: TRBJ2-7
D gene: -
CDR3 length: 14
V gene: TRBV4-1

CDR3 protein: CASSPQGRSNTGELFF
J gene: TRBJ2-2
D gene: -
CDR3 length: 16
V gene: TRBV9

CDR3 protein: CASSLGPAEKLFF
J gene: TRBJ1-4
D gene: -
CDR3 length: 13
V gene: TRBV7-2

CDR3 protein: CASYPTPPRTGELFF
J gene: TRBJ2-2
D gene: -
CDR3 length: 15
V gene: TRBV6-5

CDR3 protein: CSVGGTGTIAFF
J gene: TRBJ1-1
D gene: -
CDR3 length: 12
V gene: TRBV29-1

CDR3 protein: CASSSLGRGKSGELFF
J gene: TRBJ2-2
D gene: -
CDR3 length: 16
V gene: TRBV27

CDR3 protein: CASSLATGGPGANVLTF
J gene: TRBJ2-6
D gene: TRBD1
CDR3 length: 17
V gene: TRBV5-1

CDR3 protein: CSVERSASRSYNEQFF
J gene: TRBJ2-1
D gene: -
CDR3 length: 16
V gene: TRBV29-1

CDR3 protein: CASRNRDRDYEAFF
J gene: TRBJ1-1
D gene: TRBD1
CDR3 length: 14
V gene: TRBV6-5

CDR3 protein: CAISEGSNNQPQHF
J gene: TRBJ1-5
D gene: -
CDR3 length: 14
V gene: TRBV10-3

CDR3 protein: CASSLGQKGEKLFF
J gene: TRBJ1-4
D gene: TRBD1
CDR3 length: 14
V gene: TRBV9

CDR3 protein: CASKAPKGASGELFF
J gene: TRBJ2-2
D gene: TRBD1
CDR3 length: 15
V gene: TRBV6-5

CDR3 protein: CAWVTGRYGYTF
J gene: TRBJ1-2
D gene: -
CDR3 length: 12
V gene: TRBV30

CDR3 protein: CASSAPTGPNSPLHF
J gene: TRBJ1-6
D gene: -
CDR3 length: 15
V gene: TRBV9

CDR3 protein: CASSQAVRINEQFF
J gene: TRBJ2-1
D gene: -
CDR3 length: 14
V gene: TRBV4-1

CDR3 protein: CASSRTGIGSPLHF
J gene: TRBJ1-6
D gene: TRBD1
CDR3 length: 14
V gene: TRBV7-9

CDR3 protein: CSVVTGVDNEQFF
J gene: TRBJ2-1
D gene: -
CDR3 length: 13
V gene: TRBV29-1

CDR3 protein: CASSSDRGLYEQYF
J gene: TRBJ2-7
D gene: TRBD1
CDR3 length: 14
V gene: TRBV6-5

CDR3 protein: CASTSGPGEQYF
J gene: TRBJ2-7
D gene: -
CDR3 length: 12
V gene: TRBV2

CDR3 protein: CASSVEVAGNTIYF
J gene: TRBJ1-3
D gene: -
CDR3 length: 14
V gene: TRBV9

CDR3 protein: CASSEPLAGGHTDTQYF
J gene: TRBJ2-3
D gene: TRBD2
CDR3 length: 17
V gene: TRBV10-2

CDR3 protein: CSVVKISYNEQFF
J gene: TRBJ2-1
D gene: -
CDR3 length: 13
V gene: TRBV29-1

CDR3 protein: CSVVVVGGTEAFF
J gene: TRBJ1-1
D gene: -
CDR3 length: 13
V gene: TRBV29-1

CDR3 protein: CASSSDRVVSPLHF
J gene: TRBJ1-6
D gene: TRBD1
CDR3 length: 14
V gene: TRBV6-6